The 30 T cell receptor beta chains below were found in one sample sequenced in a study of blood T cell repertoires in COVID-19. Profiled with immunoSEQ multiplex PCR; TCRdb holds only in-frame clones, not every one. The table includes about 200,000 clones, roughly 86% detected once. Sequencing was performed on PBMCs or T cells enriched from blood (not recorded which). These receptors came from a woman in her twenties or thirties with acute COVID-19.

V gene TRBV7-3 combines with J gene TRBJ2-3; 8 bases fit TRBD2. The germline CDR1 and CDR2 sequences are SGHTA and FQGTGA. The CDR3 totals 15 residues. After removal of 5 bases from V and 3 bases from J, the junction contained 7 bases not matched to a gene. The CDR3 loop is CASSPYGGGTDTQYF. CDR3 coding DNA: TGTGCCAGCAGCCCATACGGGGGGGGGACAGATACGCAGTATTTT.

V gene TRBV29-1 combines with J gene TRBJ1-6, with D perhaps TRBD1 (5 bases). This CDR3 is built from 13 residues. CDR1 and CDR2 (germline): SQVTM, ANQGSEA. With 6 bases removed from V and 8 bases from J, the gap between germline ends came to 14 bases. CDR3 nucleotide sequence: TGCAGCGTGGGTCGCAGCAGGGATTCACCCCTCCACTTT. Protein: CSVGRSRDSPLHF.

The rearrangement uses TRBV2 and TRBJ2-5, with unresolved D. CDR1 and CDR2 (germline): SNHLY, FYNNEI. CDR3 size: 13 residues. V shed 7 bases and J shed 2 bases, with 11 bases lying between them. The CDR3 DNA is TGTGCCAGCAAAGGAGCGAGGCAAGAGACCCAGTACTTC. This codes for CASKGARQETQYF. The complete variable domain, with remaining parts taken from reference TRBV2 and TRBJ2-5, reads EPEVTQTPSHQVTQMGQEVILRCVPISNHLYFYWYRQILGQKVEFLVSFYNNEISEKSEIFDDQFSVERPDGSNFTLKIRSTKLEDSAMYFCASKGARQETQYFGPGTRLLVL.

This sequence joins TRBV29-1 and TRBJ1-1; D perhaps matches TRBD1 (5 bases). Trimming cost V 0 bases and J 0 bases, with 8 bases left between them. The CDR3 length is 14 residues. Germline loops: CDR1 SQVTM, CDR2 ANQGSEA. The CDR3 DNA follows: TGCAGCGTTGAAGAGGGGGGATTGAACACTGAAGCTTTCTTT. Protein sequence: CSVEEGGLNTEAFF.

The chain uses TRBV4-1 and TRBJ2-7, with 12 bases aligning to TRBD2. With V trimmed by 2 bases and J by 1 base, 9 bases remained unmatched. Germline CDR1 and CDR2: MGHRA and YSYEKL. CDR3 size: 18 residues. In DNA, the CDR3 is TGCGCCAGCAGCCAACAACTAGCGGGGGGTTGGCGGTCCTACGAGCAGTACTTC. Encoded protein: CASSQQLAGGWRSYEQYF.

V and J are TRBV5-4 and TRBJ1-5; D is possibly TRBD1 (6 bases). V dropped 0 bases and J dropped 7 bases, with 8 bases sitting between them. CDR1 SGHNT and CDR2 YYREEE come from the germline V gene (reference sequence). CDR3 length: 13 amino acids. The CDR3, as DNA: TGTGCCAGCAGCTTGGAAGGACAGCAGCCCCAGCATTTT. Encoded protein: CASSLEGQQPQHF.

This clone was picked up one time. The CDR3 here is CASSRTAGVYGYTF. CDR3 sequence (DNA): TGTGCCAGCAGCAGGACGGCGGGGGTCTATGGCTACACCTTC. V usage is TRBV4-2 and J usage is TRBJ1-2, with D possibly matching TRBD1 (5 bases). The CDR3 has 14 amino acids. Trimming left V 5 bases short and J 4 bases short, with 14 bases between. Germline CDR1 and CDR2: LGHNA and YNFKEQ.

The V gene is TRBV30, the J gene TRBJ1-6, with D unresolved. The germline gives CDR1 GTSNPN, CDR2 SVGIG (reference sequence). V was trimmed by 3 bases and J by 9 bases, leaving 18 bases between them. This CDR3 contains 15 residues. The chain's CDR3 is CAWSGVERITSPLHF. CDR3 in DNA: TGTGCCTGGAGCGGGGTGGAACGGATAACTTCACCCCTCCACTTT.

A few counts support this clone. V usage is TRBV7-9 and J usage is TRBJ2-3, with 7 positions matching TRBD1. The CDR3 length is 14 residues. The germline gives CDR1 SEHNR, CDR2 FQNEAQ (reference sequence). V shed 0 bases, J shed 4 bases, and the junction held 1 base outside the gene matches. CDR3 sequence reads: CASSLATGPDTQYF. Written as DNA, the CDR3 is TGTGCCAGCAGCTTAGCGACAGGGCCAGATACGCAGTATTTT.

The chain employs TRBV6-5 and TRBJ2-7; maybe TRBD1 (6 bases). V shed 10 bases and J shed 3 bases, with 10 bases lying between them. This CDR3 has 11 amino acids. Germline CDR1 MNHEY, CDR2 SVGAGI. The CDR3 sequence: CATEQGYEQYF. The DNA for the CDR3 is TGTGCCACAGAACAGGGCTACGAGCAGTACTTC.

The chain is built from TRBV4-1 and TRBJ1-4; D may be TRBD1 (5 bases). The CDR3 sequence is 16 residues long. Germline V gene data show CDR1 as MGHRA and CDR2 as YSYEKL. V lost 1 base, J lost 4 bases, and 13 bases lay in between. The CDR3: CASSQALRGFNEKLFF. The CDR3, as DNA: TGCGCCAGCAGCCAAGCCCTTAGGGGCTTTAATGAAAAACTGTTTTTT.

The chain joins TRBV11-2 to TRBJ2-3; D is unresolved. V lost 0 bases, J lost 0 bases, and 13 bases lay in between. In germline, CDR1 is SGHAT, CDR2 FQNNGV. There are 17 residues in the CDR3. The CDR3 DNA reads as TGTGCCAGCAGCTTAGAAGTGGGCTACACTAGCACAGATACGCAGTATTTT. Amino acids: CASSLEVGYTSTDTQYF.

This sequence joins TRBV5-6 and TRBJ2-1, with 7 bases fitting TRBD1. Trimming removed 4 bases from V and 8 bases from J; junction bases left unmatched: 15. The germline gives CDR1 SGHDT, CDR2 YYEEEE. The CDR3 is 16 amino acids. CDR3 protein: CASSPLLGGRFDEQFF. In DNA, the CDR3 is TGTGCCAGCAGCCCCTTACTAGGGGGCCGATTCGATGAGCAGTTCTTC.

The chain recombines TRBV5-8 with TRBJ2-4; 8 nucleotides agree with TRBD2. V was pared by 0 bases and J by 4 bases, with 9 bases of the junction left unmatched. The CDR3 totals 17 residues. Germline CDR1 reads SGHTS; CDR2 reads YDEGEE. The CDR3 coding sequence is TGTGCCAGCAGCTTGGCAGCGGGGGCTTATTCAAAAAACATTCAGTACTTC. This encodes CASSLAAGAYSKNIQYF.

The chain's CDR3 is CASSPIQGSYTF. DNA for the CDR3: TGTGCCAGCAGCCCTATACAGGGGAGCTACACCTTC. The V and J genes are TRBV7-2 and TRBJ1-2; 7 nucleotides match TRBD1. The ends lost 5 bases at V and 9 bases at J; junction bases unmatched: 6. The CDR3 length is 12 residues. From germline, CDR1 is SGHTA and CDR2 FQGNSA. The full variable domain, in which reference TRBV7-2 and TRBJ1-2 provide the parts outside the CDR3, is GAGVSQSPSNKVTEKGKDVELRCDPISGHTALYWYRQSLGQGLEFLIYFQGNSAPDKSGLPSDRFSAERTGGSVSTLTIQRTQQEDSAVYLCASSPIQGSYTFGSGTRLTVV.

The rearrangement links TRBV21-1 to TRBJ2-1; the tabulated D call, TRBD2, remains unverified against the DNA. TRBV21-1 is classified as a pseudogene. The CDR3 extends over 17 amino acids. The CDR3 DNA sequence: TGTGCCAGCAGCAAAGCGATTCCCACTAGCGGATACAATGAGCAGTTCTTC. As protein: CASSKAIPTSGYNEQFF.

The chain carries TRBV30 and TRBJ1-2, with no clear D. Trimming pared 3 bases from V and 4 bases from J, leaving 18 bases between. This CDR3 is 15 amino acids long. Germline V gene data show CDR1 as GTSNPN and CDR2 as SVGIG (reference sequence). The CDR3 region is CAWRPSHGRGYGYTF. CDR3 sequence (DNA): TGTGCCTGGAGGCCCTCACACGGCCGGGGCTATGGCTACACCTTC.

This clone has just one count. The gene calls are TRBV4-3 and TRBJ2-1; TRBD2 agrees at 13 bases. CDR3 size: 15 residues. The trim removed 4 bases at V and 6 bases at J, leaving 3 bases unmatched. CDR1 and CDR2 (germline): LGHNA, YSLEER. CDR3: CASSPRLAGGNEQFF. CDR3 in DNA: TGCGCCAGCAGCCCGAGACTAGCGGGGGGCAATGAGCAGTTCTTC.

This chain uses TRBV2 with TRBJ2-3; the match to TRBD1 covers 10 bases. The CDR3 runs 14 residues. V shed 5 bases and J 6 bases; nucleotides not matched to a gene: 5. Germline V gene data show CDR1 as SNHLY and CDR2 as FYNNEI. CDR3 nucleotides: TGTGCCAGCAGTACGGACAGGGGGAGGGATACGCAGTATTTT. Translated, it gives CASSTDRGRDTQYF. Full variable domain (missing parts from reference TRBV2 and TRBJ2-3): EPEVTQTPSHQVTQMGQEVILRCVPISNHLYFYWYRQILGQKVEFLVSFYNNEISEKSEIFDDQFSVERPDGSNFTLKIRSTKLEDSAMYFCASSTDRGRDTQYFGPGTRLTVL.

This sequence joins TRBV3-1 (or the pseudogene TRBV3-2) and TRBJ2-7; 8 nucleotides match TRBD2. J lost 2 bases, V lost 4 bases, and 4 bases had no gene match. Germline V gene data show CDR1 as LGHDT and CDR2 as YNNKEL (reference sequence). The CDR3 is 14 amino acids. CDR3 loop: CASSPDGGAYEQYF. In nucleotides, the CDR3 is TGTGCCAGCAGCCCGGACGGGGGGGCCTACGAGCAGTACTTC.

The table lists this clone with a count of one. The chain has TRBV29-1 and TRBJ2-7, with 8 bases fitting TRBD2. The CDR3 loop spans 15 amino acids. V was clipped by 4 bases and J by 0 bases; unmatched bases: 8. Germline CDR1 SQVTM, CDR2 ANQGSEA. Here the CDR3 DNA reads TGCAGCGTTGTAACCCCGGGACTAGTCTCCTACGAGCAGTACTTC. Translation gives CSVVTPGLVSYEQYF.

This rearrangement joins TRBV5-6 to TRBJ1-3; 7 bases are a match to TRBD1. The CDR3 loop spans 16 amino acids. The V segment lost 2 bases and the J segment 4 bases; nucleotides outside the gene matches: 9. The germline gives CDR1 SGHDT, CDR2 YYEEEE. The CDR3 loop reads CASSFTGETRGNTIYF. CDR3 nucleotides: TGTGCCAGCAGCTTTACAGGGGAGACGAGGGGAAACACCATATATTTT.

The CDR3 protein is CASTAGRVSYEQYF. The DNA for the CDR3 is TGTGCCAGCACCGCTGGCAGGGTCTCCTACGAGCAGTACTTC. The rearrangement uses TRBV7-2 and TRBJ2-7; D is possibly TRBD1 (5 bases). The CDR3 is made up of 14 amino acids. V was pared by 7 bases and J by 0 bases, with 13 bases between. Germline V gene data show CDR1 as SGHTA and CDR2 as FQGNSA.

The DNA of the CDR3 is TGTGCCAGCAGTTTATCGGCAGGGATGGGGCCCCAGCATTTT. As protein: CASSLSAGMGPQHF. The chain links TRBV27 to TRBJ1-5; weak D call: TRBD1 (5 bases). CDR1 and CDR2 from the germline V gene are MNHEY and SMNVEV (reference sequence). This CDR3 has 14 amino acids. Trimming cost V 0 bases and J 9 bases, with 12 bases left between them.

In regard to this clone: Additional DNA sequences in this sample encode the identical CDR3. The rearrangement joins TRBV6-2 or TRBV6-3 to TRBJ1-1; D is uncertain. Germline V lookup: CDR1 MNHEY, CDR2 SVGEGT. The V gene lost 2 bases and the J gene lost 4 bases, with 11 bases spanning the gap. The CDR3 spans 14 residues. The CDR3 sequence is CASSYLGGSTEAFF. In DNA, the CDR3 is TGTGCCAGCAGTTACCTGGGCGGGAGCACTGAAGCTTTCTTT.

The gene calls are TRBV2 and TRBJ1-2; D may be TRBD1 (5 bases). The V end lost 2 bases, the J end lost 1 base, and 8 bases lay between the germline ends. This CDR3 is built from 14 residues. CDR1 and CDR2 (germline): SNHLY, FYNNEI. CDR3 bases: TGTGCCAGCAGTGAAATCAGGGTTAACTATGGCTACACCTTC. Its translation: CASSEIRVNYGYTF.

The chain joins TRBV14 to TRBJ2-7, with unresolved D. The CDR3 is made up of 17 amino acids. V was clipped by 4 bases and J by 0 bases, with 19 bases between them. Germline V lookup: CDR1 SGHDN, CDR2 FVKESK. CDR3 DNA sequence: TGTGCCAGCAGCCCGACACGAGTCCGTTCGAACTCCTACGAGCAGTACTTC. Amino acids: CASSPTRVRSNSYEQYF.

CDR3 bases: TGCGCCAGCAGCTTGGAGGTTGGAGGCCACTCCTACGAGCAGTACTTC. Its translation: CASSLEVGGHSYEQYF. V gene TRBV5-1 combines with J gene TRBJ2-7; D might be TRBD2 (5 bases). V lost 0 bases to trimming and J lost 0 bases, with 13 bases between them. Looked up from germline, CDR1 is SGHRS and CDR2 is YFSETQ. This CDR3 has 16 amino acids.

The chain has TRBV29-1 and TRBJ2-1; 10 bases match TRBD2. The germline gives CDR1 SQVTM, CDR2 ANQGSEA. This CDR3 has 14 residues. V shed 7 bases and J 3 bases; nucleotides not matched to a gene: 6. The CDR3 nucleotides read TGCAGCGCCAGGACTAGCGGCCTCTACAATGAGCAGTTCTTC. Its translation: CSARTSGLYNEQFF.

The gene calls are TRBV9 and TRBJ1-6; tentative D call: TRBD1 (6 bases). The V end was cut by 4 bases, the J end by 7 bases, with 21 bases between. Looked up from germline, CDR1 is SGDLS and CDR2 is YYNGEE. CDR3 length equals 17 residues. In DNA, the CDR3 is TGTGCCAGCAGCACAGGCTTTCAGGGGAGAGGGAATTCACCCCTCCACTTT. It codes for CASSTGFQGRGNSPLHF.